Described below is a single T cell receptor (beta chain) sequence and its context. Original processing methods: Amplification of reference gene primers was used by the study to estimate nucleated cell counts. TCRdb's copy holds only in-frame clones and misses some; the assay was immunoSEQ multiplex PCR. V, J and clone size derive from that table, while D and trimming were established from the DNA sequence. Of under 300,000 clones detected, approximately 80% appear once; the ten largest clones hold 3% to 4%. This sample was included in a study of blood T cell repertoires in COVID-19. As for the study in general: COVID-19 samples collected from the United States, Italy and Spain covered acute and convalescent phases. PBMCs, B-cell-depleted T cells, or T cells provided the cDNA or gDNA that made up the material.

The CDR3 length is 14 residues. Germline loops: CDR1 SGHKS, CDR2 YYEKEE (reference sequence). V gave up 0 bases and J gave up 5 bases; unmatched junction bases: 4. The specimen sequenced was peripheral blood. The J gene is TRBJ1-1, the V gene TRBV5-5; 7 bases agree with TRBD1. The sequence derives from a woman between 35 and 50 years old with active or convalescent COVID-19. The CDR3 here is CASSLGQGRTEAFF. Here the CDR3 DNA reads TGTGCCAGCAGCTTGGGACAGGGAAGGACTGAAGCTTTCTTT.